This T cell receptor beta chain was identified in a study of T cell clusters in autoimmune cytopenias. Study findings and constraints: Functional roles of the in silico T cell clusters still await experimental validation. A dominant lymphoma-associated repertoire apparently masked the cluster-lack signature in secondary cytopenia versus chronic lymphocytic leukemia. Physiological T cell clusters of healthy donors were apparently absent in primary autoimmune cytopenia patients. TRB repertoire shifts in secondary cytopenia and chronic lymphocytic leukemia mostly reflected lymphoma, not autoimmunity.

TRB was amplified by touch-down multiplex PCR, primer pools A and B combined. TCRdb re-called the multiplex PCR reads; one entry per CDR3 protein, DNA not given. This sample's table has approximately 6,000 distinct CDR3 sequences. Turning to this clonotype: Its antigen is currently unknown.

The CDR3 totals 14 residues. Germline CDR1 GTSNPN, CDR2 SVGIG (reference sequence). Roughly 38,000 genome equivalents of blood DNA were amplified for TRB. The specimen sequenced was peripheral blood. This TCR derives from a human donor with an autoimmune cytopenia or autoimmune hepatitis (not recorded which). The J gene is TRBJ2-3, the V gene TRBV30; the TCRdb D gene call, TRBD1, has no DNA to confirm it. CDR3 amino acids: CAWTWTGGEVAQYF.